The source of this T cell receptor beta chain is a study of blood T cell repertoires in COVID-19. Study context: Acute-phase and convalescent COVID-19 samples originated in the United States, Italy and Spain. PBMCs, B-cell-depleted T cells, or T cells were the source of the cDNA or gDNA that made up the material.

In the original analysis: How many nucleated cells were present was estimated from reference gene primer amplification. The method was immunoSEQ multiplex PCR; TCRdb's version includes in-frame clones alone and lacks a portion of them. That table supplies the V and J calls and clone size; D and trimming were determined from the DNA. The data show 200,000 to 250,000 clones, 80% seen once. The germline CDR1 and CDR2 sequences are KGHDR and SFDVKD. Losses at the gene ends were 9 bases for V and 4 bases for J; bases not matched to a gene: 10. This CDR3 spans 16 amino acids. This clone was found many times.

V is TRBV24-1 and J is TRBJ1-3; TRBD1 matches at 11 bases. This receptor was identified in a human donor in a cohort sampled during active COVID-19. The sequenced sample consisted of peripheral blood. CDR3 in amino acids: CATAEGQGVGGNTIYF. The CDR3 nucleotides read TGTGCCACCGCCGAGGGACAGGGGGTAGGAGGAAACACCATATATTTT.